This TCR beta chain was identified during a study of cytomegalovirus exposure and HLA in healthy donors. Across the study: Earlier results showed roughly 120 million unique TCR beta sequences derived from approximately 170 million T cells. Drawn from HLA-typed donors, approximately 86 million unique TCRs were held in an early data release. Overall study findings and caveats: Relative to equally common others, HLA-associated TCR beta chains showed greater clonal expansion in a later analysis. The authors later found most CMV-associated TCR beta chains appeared HLA-restricted.

The CDR3 extends over 14 amino acids. With 11 bases removed from V and 0 bases from J, the gap between germline ends came to 14 bases. CDR1 SNHLY and CDR2 FYNNEI come from the germline V gene. This clone was seen a few times. What it binds is not known. The PCR employed 60 Vbeta primers together with 13 Jbeta primers. Assay used: immunoSEQ multiplex PCR; TCRdb lists only in-frame clones, some missing. Of 150,000 to 200,000 clones in the sample, approximately 81% were seen once. The genes are TRBV2 and TRBJ1-5, with a weak D call TRBD1 (5 bases). The receptor was isolated from a man younger than 35 in good health and CMV-seronegative. Sequencing was carried out using PBMCs. The CDR3 DNA follows: TGTGCCTCGGGTATGCAGGGTAGCAATCAGCCCCAGCATTTT. This translates into CASGMQGSNQPQHF.